These 17 T cell receptor beta chains share one sample of origin, sequenced in a study of blood T cell repertoires in COVID-19 (dated by TCRdb to the early 2020s). The protocol used for the library was the immunoSEQ multiplex PCR assay. TCRdb re-hosts the immuneACCESS table, in-frame sequences only. Its copies lack some clones; in the studies checked, an unresolved V gene accounts for under half of them, and the cause for the rest is not known. The sample table contains over 60,000 clones; only one count was recorded for 89% of them. In total, the top ten clones hold around 4.9% of the sample. The sample consisted of peripheral blood. The receptors derive from a woman in her 50s with active COVID-19.

The chain uses TRBV2 and TRBJ1-2; TRBD1 aligns across 8 bases. CDR3 size: 14 residues. From germline, CDR1 is SNHLY and CDR2 FYNNEI. Trimming took 5 bases from V and 5 from J; bases not matched to a gene: 7. In nucleotides, the CDR3 is TGTGCCAGCAGTAGCGACAGGGGAACTTATGGCTACACCTTC. Amino acid sequence: CASSSDRGTYGYTF.

This sequence joins TRBV7-9 and TRBJ2-7, with 16 bases aligning to TRBD2. The germline gives CDR1 SEHNR, CDR2 FQNEAQ (reference sequence). V lost 0 bases to trimming and J lost 1 base; unmatched junction nucleotides: 3. This CDR3 has 18 amino acids. The CDR3 region is CASSLAKGLAGGSYEQYF. CDR3 DNA sequence: TGTGCCAGCAGCTTAGCGAAGGGACTAGCGGGAGGGTCCTACGAGCAGTACTTC.

The V call is TRBV11-2, the J call TRBJ1-1; 9 nucleotides align to TRBD1. This CDR3 is built from 14 residues. CDR1 is SGHAT, CDR2 FQNNGV, per germline. J gave up 5 bases and V 4 bases, and 5 bases lay outside the gene matches. The CDR3 coding sequence is TGTGCCAGCAGCTCCTACAGGGGGCGGACTGAAGCTTTCTTT. Its translation is CASSSYRGRTEAFF.

The chain carries TRBV5-8 and TRBJ1-2; a possible D gene is TRBD1 (6 bases). V was clipped by 4 bases and J by 3 bases, with 13 bases between them. The germline CDR1 and CDR2 sequences are SGHTS and YDEGEE. The CDR3 length is 14 residues. The CDR3 spells CASSPGEWDYGYTF. CDR3 nucleotide sequence: TGTGCCAGCAGCCCAGGGGAGTGGGACTATGGCTACACCTTC.

This rearrangement joins TRBV27 to TRBJ2-3, with 8 bases lining up with TRBD2. The V segment lost 5 bases and the J segment 5 bases; nucleotides outside the gene matches: 6. This CDR3 contains 14 residues. Germline V gives CDR1 MNHEY, CDR2 SMNVEV (reference sequence). In nucleotides, the CDR3 is TGTGCCAGCAGTAAGAGCGGGAGTGGAGATACGCAGTATTTT. It codes for CASSKSGSGDTQYF.

The chain carries TRBV27 and TRBJ2-7, with 10 positions matching TRBD2. V trimming: 0 bases; J trimming: 4 bases; junction bases outside the gene matches: 6. Germline lookup yields CDR1 MNHEY and CDR2 SMNVEV (reference sequence). The CDR3 loop spans 16 amino acids. CDR3 sequence: CASSLSSGRALYEQYF. The CDR3 DNA reads as TGTGCCAGCAGTTTATCAAGCGGGAGGGCCTTGTACGAGCAGTACTTC.

The genes are TRBV12-3 or TRBV12-4 and TRBJ1-3; no firm D call. The CDR3 consists of 12 residues. V was shortened by 5 bases and J by 3 bases, with 5 bases between the two germline ends. For the CDR3, the DNA is TGTGCCAGCAGTCCTGTTGGAAACACCATATATTTT. Amino acid sequence: CASSPVGNTIYF.

The chain is built from TRBV19 and TRBJ1-3, with D unresolved. This CDR3 has 16 amino acids. Germline V gives CDR1 LNHDA, CDR2 SQIVND (reference sequence). The V end was cut by 5 bases, the J end by 4 bases, with 18 bases between. CDR3: CASSLRQSLSGNTIYF. For the CDR3, the DNA is TGTGCCAGTAGTCTTCGACAAAGTCTCTCGGGAAACACCATATATTTT.

This clone was detected only once. As DNA, the CDR3 is TGTGCCAGCAGTTTAACGTCTCGGGTTTTCACCTACGAGCAGTACTTC. This gives the protein CASSLTSRVFTYEQYF. V is TRBV28 and J is TRBJ2-7, with no clear D. Looked up from germline, CDR1 is MDHEN and CDR2 is SYDVKM. V dropped 2 bases and J dropped 2 bases, with 16 bases sitting between them. This CDR3 is built from 16 residues.

The V gene is TRBV7-2, the J gene TRBJ1-2; D call uncertain. Trimming removed 0 bases at V and 4 bases at J, with 9 bases between. CDR3 size: 14 residues. Germline V lookup: CDR1 SGHTA, CDR2 FQGNSA. The CDR3 loop is CASSLAQSVYGYTF. In nucleotides, the CDR3 is TGTGCCAGCAGCTTAGCGCAGTCTGTCTATGGCTACACCTTC.

The genes are TRBV6-1 and TRBJ2-7; TRBD2 agrees at 9 bases. The V gene's germline CDR1 is MNHNS and CDR2 SASEGT. The V gene end was trimmed by 2 bases and the J gene end by 5 bases; junction bases not matched to a gene: 16. This CDR3 comprises 18 residues. CDR3 coding DNA: TGTGCCAGCAGTGAAAGAACCGTGGGTAGCGGGAGACTTAACGAGCAGTACTTC. As protein: CASSERTVGSGRLNEQYF.

The chain employs TRBV19 and TRBJ2-7, with TRBD1 identical over 8 bases. The germline V gene encodes CDR1 LNHDA and CDR2 SQIVND (reference sequence). Unmatched junction bases numbered 8, after V lost 8 bases and J lost 2 bases. The CDR3 runs to 14 residues. For the CDR3, the DNA is TGTGCCAGTGGGACGGGACAGGCCCCCTACGAGCAGTACTTC. Translated: CASGTGQAPYEQYF.

The chain carries TRBV3-1 (or the pseudogene TRBV3-2) and TRBJ2-1, with 9 bases fitting TRBD2. This CDR3 has 19 amino acids. V shed 1 base and J 0 bases; nucleotides not matched to a gene: 10. Germline assignment: CDR1 LGHDT and CDR2 YNNKEL (reference sequence). As DNA, the CDR3 is TGTGCCAGCAGCCAAGTGTCAGCGGGAGGACCCGGCTCCTACAATGAGCAGTTCTTC. Its protein is CASSQVSAGGPGSYNEQFF.

CDR3 nucleotide sequence: TGTGCCAGCAGTGCGACCGGGTCCGCAACTAATGAAAAACTGTTTTTT. Translating gives CASSATGSATNEKLFF. The chain has TRBV28 and TRBJ1-4; D is unresolved. The CDR3 is 16 residues long. V was clipped by 5 bases and J by 0 bases, with 13 bases between them. Germline loops: CDR1 MDHEN, CDR2 SYDVKM.

This chain uses TRBV19 with TRBJ1-1; D call uncertain. The V and J ends lost 4 bases and 0 bases respectively, with 9 bases between them. This CDR3 spans 14 amino acids. Germline CDR1 reads LNHDA; CDR2 reads SQIVND (reference sequence). This CDR3 is CASSSWAMNTEAFF. CDR3 bases: TGTGCCAGTAGTAGTTGGGCCATGAACACTGAAGCTTTCTTT.

The chain combines TRBV18 with TRBJ2-5, with TRBD2 matching over 7 bases. Per the germline V gene, CDR1 is KGHSH and CDR2 is LQKENI. The CDR3 sequence is 15 residues long. V lost 1 base, J lost 4 bases, and 6 bases stayed unmatched. CDR3 protein: CASSPRDYFLETQYF. Here the CDR3 DNA reads TGTGCCAGCTCACCACGGGACTACTTCCTAGAGACCCAGTACTTC.

The chain combines TRBV30 with TRBJ2-5; D perhaps matches TRBD1 (5 bases). CDR1 and CDR2 from the germline V gene are GTSNPN and SVGIG (reference sequence). The CDR3 has 13 residues. The V end lost 2 bases, the J end lost 1 base, and 8 bases lay between the germline ends. The CDR3 nucleotides read TGTGCCTGGAGTACGACAGTCCAAGAGACCCAGTACTTC. Its translation is CAWSTTVQETQYF.